This is a list of T cell receptor beta chains from one sample in a study of blood T cells in healthy people across ages. One entry per CDR3 protein results from TCRdb running MiXCR on the 5' RACE reads. Seen here are about 1.1 million distinct CDR3 sequences, 35% to 40% observed once, and the top ten hold around 13%. Sample: blood. The receptors here all came from a young man in good health. Each CDR3 is given without its conserved first and last residue. Each record gives: V gene, J gene, CDR3 protein.

V gene: TRBV5-1
J gene: TRBJ2-3
CDR3 protein: ATGPGPFTDTQY

V gene: TRBV2
J gene: TRBJ2-7
CDR3 protein: ASTSRLLEQY

V gene: TRBV7-2
J gene: TRBJ1-1
CDR3 protein: ASSEDFEAF

V gene: TRBV7-6
J gene: TRBJ1-5
CDR3 protein: ASSFGQGANQPQH

V gene: TRBV3-1
J gene: TRBJ1-1
CDR3 protein: ASSQLSFTLNTEAF

V gene: TRBV7-2
J gene: TRBJ1-2
CDR3 protein: ASSTGQAWSGYT

V gene: TRBV7-2
J gene: TRBJ1-3
CDR3 protein: ASSLVGGDSGNTIY

V gene: TRBV7-2
J gene: TRBJ2-1
CDR3 protein: ASSLAGLGEQF

V gene: TRBV7-9
J gene: -
CDR3 protein: ASSLEWLRETQY

V gene: TRBV25-1
J gene: TRBJ1-1
CDR3 protein: ASTERAGEGTEAF

V gene: TRBV10-1
J gene: TRBJ2-5
CDR3 protein: ASSESLETQY

V gene: TRBV28
J gene: TRBJ1-2
CDR3 protein: ASSLERRPRSYT

V gene: TRBV20-1
J gene: -
CDR3 protein: SAGMAGSYNEQY

V gene: TRBV11-3
J gene: TRBJ2-3
CDR3 protein: ASSLGFGGPGDTQY

V gene: TRBV12-3/TRBV12-4
J gene: TRBJ1-2
CDR3 protein: ASTTNGGTGGSGYT

V gene: TRBV18
J gene: TRBJ1-1
CDR3 protein: ASSPLDSEGTEAF

V gene: TRBV28
J gene: TRBJ1-2
CDR3 protein: ASTTEISANYGYT

V gene: TRBV29-1
J gene: TRBJ1-1
CDR3 protein: SVLKTGYGEAF

V gene: TRBV7-2
J gene: TRBJ1-6
CDR3 protein: ASSGQGGNYNSPLH

V gene: TRBV4-3
J gene: TRBJ2-1
CDR3 protein: ASSPQGPLYNEQF

V gene: TRBV10-3
J gene: TRBJ2-1
CDR3 protein: AIRTSGPEQF

V gene: TRBV12-3/TRBV12-4
J gene: TRBJ2-3
CDR3 protein: ASSLGTRGLTDTQY

V gene: TRBV29-1
J gene: TRBJ2-3
CDR3 protein: SVFSRLSLDTQY

V gene: TRBV2
J gene: -
CDR3 protein: ASRARLAWETQY

V gene: TRBV12-3/TRBV12-4
J gene: TRBJ2-5
CDR3 protein: ASSLGREATQY

V gene: TRBV18
J gene: TRBJ1-2
CDR3 protein: ASSQTALEINYGYT

V gene: TRBV28
J gene: TRBJ1-1
CDR3 protein: ASVVGGAGTGRDAEAF

V gene: TRBV7-3
J gene: TRBJ1-1
CDR3 protein: ASSLGANHGTEAF

V gene: TRBV19
J gene: TRBJ1-2
CDR3 protein: ATGRQTTNYGYT

V gene: TRBV6-2/TRBV6-3
J gene: TRBJ2-1
CDR3 protein: AISRPPGPYNEQF

V gene: TRBV12-3/TRBV12-4
J gene: TRBJ1-3
CDR3 protein: ASSLGVGNTIY

V gene: TRBV30
J gene: TRBJ1-2
CDR3 protein: AWRDGANYGYT

V gene: TRBV7-2
J gene: TRBJ1-1
CDR3 protein: ASSLALGGSTEAF

V gene: TRBV27
J gene: TRBJ2-3
CDR3 protein: ASSPQGLAGGRHGTDTQY

V gene: TRBV5-4
J gene: TRBJ2-3
CDR3 protein: ASSDAGARASTDTQY

V gene: TRBV5-6
J gene: TRBJ1-6
CDR3 protein: ASSVTQGKGSPLH

V gene: TRBV6-6
J gene: TRBJ1-6
CDR3 protein: ASTPSRDRNSPPH

V gene: TRBV3-1
J gene: TRBJ1-1
CDR3 protein: ASSSQAEAF

V gene: TRBV7-8
J gene: TRBJ1-5
CDR3 protein: ASSLVAGAQPQH

V gene: TRBV20-1
J gene: TRBJ1-5
CDR3 protein: SAQDRGDQPQH

V gene: TRBV29-1
J gene: TRBJ1-3
CDR3 protein: SVEAEAGNTIY

V gene: TRBV7-9
J gene: TRBJ1-1
CDR3 protein: ASLPGTANTEAF

V gene: TRBV5-1
J gene: TRBJ2-7
CDR3 protein: ASSPSGSWEQY

V gene: TRBV6-2/TRBV6-3
J gene: TRBJ1-2
CDR3 protein: ASMRTANLGYT

V gene: TRBV5-1
J gene: TRBJ2-3
CDR3 protein: ASSLGIRTGRFPDTQY

V gene: TRBV20-1
J gene: TRBJ1-1
CDR3 protein: SESKGREAF

V gene: TRBV14
J gene: TRBJ1-1
CDR3 protein: ASSQARAEAF

V gene: TRBV20-1
J gene: TRBJ1-5
CDR3 protein: SAGDTLRRFDNQPQH

V gene: TRBV29-1
J gene: TRBJ1-6
CDR3 protein: SVLIGPYLH

V gene: TRBV14
J gene: TRBJ2-1
CDR3 protein: ASSQDWGQQF

V gene: TRBV4-2
J gene: TRBJ2-5
CDR3 protein: ASSSPGLASLNEQY

V gene: TRBV6-2/TRBV6-3
J gene: TRBJ2-3
CDR3 protein: ASSYPGLDRDTDTQY